This T cell receptor beta chain comes out of a study of control samples from healthy donors and cancer patients. The method was immunoSEQ multiplex PCR; TCRdb's version includes in-frame clones alone and lacks a portion of them. The sample includes about 99,000 clones, more than 85% of them seen just once. The CDR3 totals 14 residues. V lost 0 bases, J lost 10 bases, and 10 bases lay in between. Germline CDR1 MNHEY, CDR2 SVGAGI. The rearrangement joins TRBV6-5 to TRBJ1-6; D is ambiguous. The material sequenced was PBMCs. The clonotype was recovered from a man in his fifties or sixties with lung cancer. The CDR3 coding sequence is TGTGCCAGCAGTTACTCGATAATGGGGTCACCCCTCCACTTT. Translation: CASSYSIMGSPLHF.